Listed here are 3 T cell receptor beta chains from one sample, sequenced in a study of CD8+ T cells in alopecia areata. Once RNA had been extracted, it was reverse transcribed into cDNA to act as the sequencing template. Clones were sequenced by immunoSEQ multiplex PCR, and TCRdb holds only the in-frame ones, with some missing. The sample yields more than 150,000 clones, under 60% seen once. The specimen was CD8+ T cells sorted from blood, collected at week 0. These TCRs come from a human donor with alopecia areata.

The gene calls are TRBV6-1 and TRBJ2-2, with 7 bases that match TRBD1. The CDR3 length is 15 residues. Germline-derived CDR1 and CDR2 are MNHNS and SASEGT. Germline trimming cut 5 bases from V and 3 bases from J; bases unmatched to any gene: 6. CDR3 loop: CASSQQGTYTGELFF. The CDR3 nucleotides read TGTGCCAGCAGTCAACAGGGGACGTACACCGGGGAGCTGTTTTTT.

This clone occurred a few times. This chain links TRBV7-9 with TRBJ2-2; D remains unclear. V lost 3 bases to trimming and J lost 0 bases, with 2 bases between them. Germline V gene lookup returns CDR1 SEHNR and CDR2 FQNEAQ (reference sequence). The CDR3 sequence is 13 residues long. CDR3 DNA sequence: TGTGCCAGCAGCTTTACGAACACCGGGGAGCTGTTTTTT. The encoded protein is CASSFTNTGELFF.

This clone was seen only once. The chain has TRBV5-1 and TRBJ2-2; D might be TRBD1 or TRBD2, each matching 5 bases. Trimming left V 4 bases short and J 6 bases short, with 7 bases between. This CDR3 spans 12 amino acids. CDR1 and CDR2 from the germline V gene are SGHRS and YFSETQ. The CDR3: CASSGDPGELFF. The CDR3 DNA reads as TGCGCCAGCAGCGGGGACCCCGGGGAGCTGTTTTTT. Looking up the rest from reference TRBV5-1 and TRBJ2-2 gives the full variable domain: KAGVTQTPRYLIKTRGQQVTLSCSPISGHRSVSWYQQTPGQGLQFLFEYFSETQRNKGNFPGRFSGRQFSNSRSEMNVSTLELGDSALYLCASSGDPGELFFGEGSRLTVL.